This T cell receptor (beta chain) stems from a study of blood T cell repertoires in COVID-19. Study context: Donors in the United States, Italy and Spain gave samples during acute or convalescent COVID-19. T cells, B-cell-depleted T cells, or PBMCs provided the cDNA or gDNA that served as material.

Sequencing was performed with immunoSEQ multiplex PCR; in TCRdb, only in-frame clones are kept and a portion is missing. The sample includes roughly 300,000 clones, approximately 90% seen only once; the top ten take approximately 7.5%. One Seattle source followed patients from active infection through their disease course. V trimming: 1 base; J trimming: 1 base; junction bases outside the gene matches: 6. Germline CDR1 is LGHNA and CDR2 is YSLEER. The CDR3 runs to 18 residues. V is TRBV4-3 and J is TRBJ2-7; 14 bases fit TRBD2. The TCR was taken from a young woman with COVID-19, enrolled during active disease. The specimen was peripheral blood. CDR3 amino acids: CASSQVIGTSGSSYEQYF. The CDR3 nucleotides read TGCGCCAGCAGCCAAGTTATCGGGACTAGCGGGAGTTCCTACGAGCAGTACTTC.